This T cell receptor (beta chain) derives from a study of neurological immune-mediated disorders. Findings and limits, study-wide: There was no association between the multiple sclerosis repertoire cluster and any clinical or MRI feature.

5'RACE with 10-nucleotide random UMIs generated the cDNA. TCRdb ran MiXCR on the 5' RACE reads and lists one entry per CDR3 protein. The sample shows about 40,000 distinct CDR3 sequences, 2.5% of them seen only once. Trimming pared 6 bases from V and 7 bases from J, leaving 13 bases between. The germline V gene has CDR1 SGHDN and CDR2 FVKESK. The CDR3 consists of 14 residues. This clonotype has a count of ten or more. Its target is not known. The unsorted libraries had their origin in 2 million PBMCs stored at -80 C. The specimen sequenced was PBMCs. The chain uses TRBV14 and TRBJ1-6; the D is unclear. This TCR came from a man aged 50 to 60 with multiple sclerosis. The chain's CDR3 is CASRDRSYNSPLHF. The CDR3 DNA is TGTGCCAGCAGGGACCGTTCGTACAATTCACCCCTCCACTTT.